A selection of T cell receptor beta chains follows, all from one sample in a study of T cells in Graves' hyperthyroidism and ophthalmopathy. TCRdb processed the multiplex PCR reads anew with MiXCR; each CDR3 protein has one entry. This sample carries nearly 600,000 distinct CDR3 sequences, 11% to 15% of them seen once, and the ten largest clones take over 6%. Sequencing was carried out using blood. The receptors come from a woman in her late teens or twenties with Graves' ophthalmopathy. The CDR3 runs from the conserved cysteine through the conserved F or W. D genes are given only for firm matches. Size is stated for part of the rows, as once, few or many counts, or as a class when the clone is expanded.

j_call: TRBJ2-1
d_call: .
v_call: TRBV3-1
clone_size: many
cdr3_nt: TGTGCCAGCAGAGGTCCCTACAATGAGCAGTTCTTC
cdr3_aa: CASRGPYNEQFF

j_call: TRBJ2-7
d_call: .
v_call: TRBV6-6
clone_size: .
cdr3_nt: TGTGCCAGCAGTTACCGGGGTAGCTTCGGTGCGTACTACGAGCAGTACTTC
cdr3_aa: CASSYRGSFGAYYEQYF

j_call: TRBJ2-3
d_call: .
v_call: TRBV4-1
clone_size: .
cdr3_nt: TGCGCCAGCAGCCCAAAGCGACAGGACCAACTAGATACGCAGTATTTT
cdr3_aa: CASSPKRQDQLDTQYF

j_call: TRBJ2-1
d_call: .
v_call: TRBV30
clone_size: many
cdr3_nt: TGTGCCTGGACCTCCTTGAACTCCTACAATGAGCAGTTCTTC
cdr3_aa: CAWTSLNSYNEQFF

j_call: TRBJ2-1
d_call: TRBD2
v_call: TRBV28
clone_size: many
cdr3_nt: TGTGCCAGCATCCCCGGGAGGGGCTCCTACAATGAGCAGTTCTTC
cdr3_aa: CASIPGRGSYNEQFF

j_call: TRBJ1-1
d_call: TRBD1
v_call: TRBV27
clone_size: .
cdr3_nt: TGTGCCAGCAGGCCGACAGGGGTTAACACTGAAGCTTTCTTT
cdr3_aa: CASRPTGVNTEAFF

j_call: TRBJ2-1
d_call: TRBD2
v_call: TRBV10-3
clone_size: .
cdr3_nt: TGTGCCATCAGTCTTTTAGCGGGAGTGGCAAATGAGCAGTTCTTC
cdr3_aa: CAISLLAGVANEQFF

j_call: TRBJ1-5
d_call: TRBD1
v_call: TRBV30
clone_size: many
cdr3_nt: TGTGCCTGGACCTACGGGACAGCGAATCAGCCCCAGCATTTT
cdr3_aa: CAWTYGTANQPQHF

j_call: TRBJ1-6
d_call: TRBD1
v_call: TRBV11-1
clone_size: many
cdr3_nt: TGTGCCAGCAGCGCTCGACAGGGTTTTGGTTCACCCCTCCACTTT
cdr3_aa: CASSARQGFGSPLHF

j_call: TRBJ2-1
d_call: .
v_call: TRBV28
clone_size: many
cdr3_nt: TGTGCCAGCAGTCTCCCAACTAGCCACAATGAGCAGTTCTTC
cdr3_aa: CASSLPTSHNEQFF

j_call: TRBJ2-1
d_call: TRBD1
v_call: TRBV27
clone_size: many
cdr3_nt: TGTGCCAGCAGGATCGGGACAGGAAACTACAATGAGCAGTTCTTC
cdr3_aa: CASRIGTGNYNEQFF

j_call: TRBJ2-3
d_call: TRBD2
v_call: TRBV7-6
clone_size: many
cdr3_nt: TGTGCCAGCAGCTTAGAGGCGGGGGGTACAGATACGCAGTATTTT
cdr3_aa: CASSLEAGGTDTQYF

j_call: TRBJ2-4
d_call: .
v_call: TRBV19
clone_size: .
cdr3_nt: TGTGCCAGTAGTATAGACACCTTTGGAGCCAAAAACATTCAGTACTTC
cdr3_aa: CASSIDTFGAKNIQYF

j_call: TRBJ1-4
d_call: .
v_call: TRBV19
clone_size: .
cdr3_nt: TGTGCCAGTACCATCAATGAAAAACTGTTTTTT
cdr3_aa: CASTINEKLFF

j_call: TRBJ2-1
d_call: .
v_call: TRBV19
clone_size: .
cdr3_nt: TGTGCCAGTAGCCTCGTTGGAGCAAATGAGCAGTTCTTC
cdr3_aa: CASSLVGANEQFF

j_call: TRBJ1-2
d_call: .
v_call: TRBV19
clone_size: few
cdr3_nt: TGTGCCAGTAGTACCCGAGATCTAGGGAGGGCTCCAAACTATGGCTACACCTTC
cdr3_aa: CASSTRDLGRAPNYGYTF

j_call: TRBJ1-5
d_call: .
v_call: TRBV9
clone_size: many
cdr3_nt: TGTGCCAGCAGCGTAGGTGGACTTAGCAATCAGCCCCAGCATTTT
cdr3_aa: CASSVGGLSNQPQHF

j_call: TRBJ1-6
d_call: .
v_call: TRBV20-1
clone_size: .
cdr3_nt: TGCAGTGCTAGAGAGGAGGGAACGCATAATTCACCCCTCCACTTT
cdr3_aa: CSAREEGTHNSPLHF

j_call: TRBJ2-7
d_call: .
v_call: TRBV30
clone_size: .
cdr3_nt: TGTGCCTGGAACACAGGAAACTCCTACGAGCAGTACTTC
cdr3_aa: CAWNTGNSYEQYF

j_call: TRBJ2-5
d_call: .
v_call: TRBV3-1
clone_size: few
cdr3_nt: TGTGCCAGCAGCCAAGCTACAGGTTTCCTGGAGACCCAGTACTTC
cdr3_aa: CASSQATGFLETQYF

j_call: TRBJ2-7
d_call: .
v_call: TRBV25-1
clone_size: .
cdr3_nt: TGTGCCAGCAGTGAATTCCAGGGCCTCCACGAGCAGTACTTC
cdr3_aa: CASSEFQGLHEQYF

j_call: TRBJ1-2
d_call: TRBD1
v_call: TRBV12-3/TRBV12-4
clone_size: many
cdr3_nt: TGTGCCAGCAGTTTACGAGACAGGGGGCTGGTCTATGGCTACACCTTC
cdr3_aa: CASSLRDRGLVYGYTF

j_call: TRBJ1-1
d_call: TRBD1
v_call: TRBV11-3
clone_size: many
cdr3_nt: TGTGCCAGCAGCGACAGGCAGACAGGGGGCACTGAAGCTTTCTTT
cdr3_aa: CASSDRQTGGTEAFF

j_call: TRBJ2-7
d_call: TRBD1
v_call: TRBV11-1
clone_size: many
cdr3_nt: TGTGCCAGCAGCTCTACCGGGACAGGGAACTACGAGCAGTACTTC
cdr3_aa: CASSSTGTGNYEQYF

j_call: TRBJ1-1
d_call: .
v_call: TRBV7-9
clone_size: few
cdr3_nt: TGTGCCAGCAGCTCGGCCCAAAGGGAAGCTTTCTTT
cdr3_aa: CASSSAQREAFF

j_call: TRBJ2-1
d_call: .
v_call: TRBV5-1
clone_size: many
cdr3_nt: TGCGCCAGCAGCTCCTCGCAGATGGGCTTCAATGAGCAGTTCTTC
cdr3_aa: CASSSSQMGFNEQFF